Included here is one T cell receptor (beta chain) sequence, with context. The CDR3 totals 14 residues. With 0 bases removed from V and 8 bases from J, the gap between germline ends came to 14 bases. In germline, CDR1 is SGDLS, CDR2 YYNGEE. The entry originates in a study of blood T cell repertoires in COVID-19. Study-wide background: The United States, Italy and Spain provided the acute and convalescent COVID-19 samples. Sources were T cells, B-cell-depleted T cells, or PBMCs; the material itself was cDNA or gDNA.

The method was immunoSEQ multiplex PCR; TCRdb's version includes in-frame clones alone and lacks a portion of them. Of roughly 290,000 clones in the sample, approximately 85% were seen once. The rearrangement uses TRBV9 and TRBJ1-2; D call uncertain. Input material: peripheral blood. This TCR was recovered from a human donor with COVID-19, enrolled during active disease. The donor label of this sample is uncertain. The CDR3 spells CASSVGAGEGGYTF. DNA of the CDR3: TGTGCCAGCAGCGTAGGGGCCGGCGAGGGCGGCTACACCTTC.